The clone carrying this T cell receptor (beta chain) has just a few counts. V lost 2 bases and J 3 bases, leaving 8 bases between the germline ends. Per the germline V gene, CDR1 is SGHAT and CDR2 is FQNNGV. There are 14 residues in the CDR3. The data were obtained in a study of blood T cell repertoires in COVID-19. Study context: Sites in the United States, Italy and Spain provided acute and convalescent COVID-19 samples. Sample material is recorded as cDNA or gDNA derived from T cells, B-cell-depleted T cells, or PBMCs.

Clones were read by immunoSEQ multiplex PCR, and TCRdb kept only the in-frame ones, dropping some. The sample consists of about 250,000 clones, about 80% of them appearing once. The sequenced sample consisted of peripheral blood. This sequence originates from an elderly woman with acute or convalescent COVID-19. The rearrangement joins TRBV11-2 to TRBJ1-3; weak D call: TRBD1 (6 bases). This chain's CDR3 is CASSLSGDGNTIYF. The CDR3 coding sequence is TGTGCCAGCAGCTTATCAGGGGATGGAAACACCATATATTTT.